Presented here are 28 T cell receptor beta chains from one specimen sequenced in a study of immune evolution from preneoplasia to lung adenocarcinoma. This table comes from immunoSEQ multiplex PCR, and its TCRdb copy is limited to in-frame clones, with some not included. The sample includes nearly 5,000 clones, more than 75% of them seen just once. The sequencing input was FFPE minimally invasive lung adenocarcinoma tissue. The receptors shown here come from a person aged 65 to 79 with lung adenocarcinoma.

This clone has just a few counts. V and J are TRBV29-1 and TRBJ2-3; 11 nucleotides line up with TRBD2. Per the germline V gene, CDR1 is SQVTM and CDR2 is ANQGSEA. There are 15 residues in the CDR3. V dropped 4 bases and J dropped 4; count of bases not matched to a gene: 7. The CDR3 sequence: CSVGGLAEGPDTQYF. As DNA, the CDR3 is TGCAGCGTTGGGGGACTAGCGGAGGGTCCAGATACGCAGTATTTT.

This chain connects TRBV11-1 to TRBJ2-1; D is ambiguous. CDR3 length: 15 amino acids. Germline loops: CDR1 SGHAT, CDR2 FQDESV (reference sequence). The V and J ends lost 5 bases and 0 bases respectively, with 11 bases between them. CDR3 DNA: TGTGCCAGCAGCGGCACGATCAGCTCCTACAATGAGCAGTTCTTC. Protein sequence: CASSGTISSYNEQFF.

This chain connects TRBV19 to TRBJ2-1; D not resolved. Germline-derived CDR1 and CDR2 are LNHDA and SQIVND (reference sequence). Deletions cut 6 bases from V and 2 bases from J, with 2 bases between. The CDR3 runs 11 residues. CDR3 in amino acids: CASRAYNEQFF. Here the CDR3 DNA reads TGTGCCAGTAGGGCCTACAATGAGCAGTTCTTC.

Only a few counts were recorded for this clone. V and J are TRBV10-2 and TRBJ2-5; 13 nucleotides align to TRBD2. Germline CDR1 reads WSHSY; CDR2 reads SAAADI. The CDR3 totals 18 residues. V lost 5 bases to trimming and J lost 7 bases; unmatched junction nucleotides: 16. CDR3 in DNA: TGCGCCAGCAGTACTAGCGGGAGGGCCTTGGGAATGTTAGGGACCCAGTACTTC. As protein: CASSTSGRALGMLGTQYF.

This clone was counted a few times. The rearrangement links TRBV7-8 to TRBJ2-5; D is possibly TRBD1 or TRBD2 (6 bases each). This CDR3 is built from 15 residues. Trimming took 5 bases from V and 4 from J, leaving 17 bases between them. CDR1 and CDR2 (germline): SGHVS, FQNEAQ. CDR3 residues: CASSTRGTSRETQYF. CDR3 coding DNA: TGTGCCAGCAGCACTCGGGGGACATCTCGAGAGACCCAGTACTTC.

The J gene is TRBJ2-3, the V gene TRBV12-2; TRBD2, the table's D call, was not compared with the DNA. TRBV12-2 is a pseudogene segment. The CDR3 loop spans 17 amino acids. CDR3 loop: CASRPRSSGLSTDTQYF. CDR3 nucleotide sequence: TGTGCAAGTCGCCCACGATCTAGCGGATTAAGCACAGATACGCAGTATTTT.

The rearrangement joins TRBV4-2 to TRBJ1-4; TRBD1 agrees at 8 bases. Germline V gene data show CDR1 as LGHNA and CDR2 as YNFKEQ. This CDR3 has 16 residues. J lost 8 bases, V lost 1 base, and 9 bases had no gene match. This chain's CDR3 is CASSQASGGAREKLFF. The CDR3 DNA is TGTGCCAGCAGCCAAGCCTCAGGGGGCGCAAGAGAAAAACTGTTTTTT.

This clone qualifies as medium-sized. This sequence joins TRBV5-1 and TRBJ2-2; 10 nucleotides agree with TRBD2. The CDR3 totals 15 residues. Unmatched junction bases numbered 1, after V lost 0 bases and J lost 5 bases. Germline lookup yields CDR1 SGHRS and CDR2 YFSETQ. The DNA of the CDR3 is TGCGCCAGCAGCTTGGCTAGCGGGAGTACCGGGGAGCTGTTTTTT. Encoded protein: CASSLASGSTGELFF.

The chain uses TRBV9 and TRBJ2-4; the D gene is possibly TRBD2 (6 bases). Trimming pared 3 bases from V and 6 bases from J, leaving 10 bases between. CDR3 length equals 13 residues. Germline V gene data show CDR1 as SGDLS and CDR2 as YYNGEE. This CDR3 is CASSAAEGNIQYF. CDR3 DNA sequence: TGTGCCAGCAGCGCAGCGGAGGGAAACATTCAGTACTTC.

The chain is built from TRBV27 and TRBJ2-3; D is perhaps TRBD1 (5 bases). Germline CDR1 MNHEY, CDR2 SMNVEV (reference sequence). Trimming pared 6 bases from V and 1 base from J, leaving 14 bases between. CDR3 length: 15 amino acids. CDR3: CASSRARDGTDTQYF. The CDR3 region has the DNA TGTGCCAGCAGCCGAGCCAGGGATGGCACAGATACGCAGTATTTT.

The rearrangement links TRBV7-6 to TRBJ2-1; D might be TRBD2 (5 bases). CDR1 and CDR2 (germline): SGHVS, FNYEAQ. The CDR3 totals 15 residues. V lost 4 bases and J 4 bases, leaving 14 bases between the germline ends. CDR3 sequence reads: CASSSDPEGYNEQFF. The CDR3 nucleotides are TGTGCCAGCAGCTCCGACCCTGAGGGTTACAATGAGCAGTTCTTC. Together with reference TRBV7-6 and TRBJ2-1, the CDR3 gives the full variable domain: GAGVSQSPRYKVTKRGQDVALRCDPISGHVSLYWYRQALGQGPEFLTYFNYEAQQDKSGLPNDRFSAERPEGSISTLTIQRTEQRDSAMYRCASSSDPEGYNEQFFGPGTRLTVL.

The V gene is TRBV9, the J gene TRBJ1-4; D unresolved. The germline V and J ends were trimmed by 0 bases and 3 bases, with 6 bases remaining between them. CDR3 length: 14 residues. Germline V gene data show CDR1 as SGDLS and CDR2 as YYNGEE. CDR3 sequence reads: CASSVDISNEKLFF. The CDR3 nucleotides are TGTGCCAGCAGCGTAGACATCTCTAATGAAAAACTGTTTTTT.

The sample holds a few counts of this clone. The J gene is TRBJ1-2, the V gene TRBV6-5, with D tentatively TRBD1 (6 bases). Germline assignment: CDR1 MNHEY and CDR2 SVGAGI. The V gene lost 10 bases and the J gene lost 4 bases, with 13 bases spanning the gap. The CDR3 totals 12 residues. CDR3 in amino acids: CATSWGPYGYTF. DNA for the CDR3: TGTGCCACCTCGTGGGGGCCCTATGGCTACACCTTC.

V usage is TRBV10-3 and J usage is TRBJ1-5; D is undetermined. The germline gives CDR1 ENHRY, CDR2 SYGVKD. There are 13 residues in the CDR3. V dropped 3 bases and J dropped 9 bases, with 12 bases sitting between them. The CDR3 protein is CAISDEDRGPQHF. In DNA form, the CDR3 reads TGTGCCATCAGTGACGAGGATCGAGGGCCCCAGCATTTT.

The J gene is TRBJ2-7, the V gene TRBV7-9; D is possibly TRBD1 or TRBD2 (6 bases each). Trimming cost V 2 bases and J 5 bases, with 16 bases left between them. The CDR3 consists of 15 residues. Germline CDR1 is SEHNR and CDR2 is FQNEAQ (reference sequence). The CDR3 reads CASSLPQGGLDEQYF. DNA for the CDR3: TGTGCCAGCAGCTTACCCCAAGGGGGGCTCGACGAGCAGTACTTC.

The chain joins TRBV9 to TRBJ2-7, with 10 positions matching TRBD1. Looked up from germline, CDR1 is SGDLS and CDR2 is YYNGEE. The trim removed 4 bases at V and 2 bases at J, leaving 9 bases unmatched. The CDR3 is made up of 16 amino acids. CDR3 residues: CASSPLGTGVAYEQYF. The CDR3 DNA sequence: TGTGCCAGCAGCCCACTCGGGACAGGGGTCGCCTACGAGCAGTACTTC.

The CDR3 coding sequence is TGTGCCAGCAGCGTACCCAGGGGGGACACCGGGGAGCTGTTTTTT. Its protein product is CASSVPRGDTGELFF. The chain recombines TRBV9 with TRBJ2-2; weak D call: TRBD1 (7 bases). The CDR3 has 15 amino acids. Germline lookup yields CDR1 SGDLS and CDR2 YYNGEE. Trimming removed 1 base from V and 3 bases from J, with 10 bases in between.

This clone was seen only a few times. The chain couples TRBV6-5 to TRBJ1-1, with a possible D match to TRBD1 (5 bases). V lost 11 bases, J lost 1 base, and 17 bases lay in between. In germline, CDR1 is MNHEY, CDR2 SVGAGI. The CDR3 runs 14 residues. The CDR3 DNA is TGTGCCGCGAATTCAGGGACCGAGAACACTGAAGCTTTCTTT. Translating it yields CAANSGTENTEAFF.

The chain links TRBV28 to TRBJ1-5, with D perhaps TRBD1 (6 bases). The CDR3 is 14 residues long. In germline, CDR1 is MDHEN, CDR2 SYDVKM. V lost 8 bases to trimming and J lost 6 bases, with 17 bases between them. The CDR3 DNA reads TGTGCCAGCCGAGCCGGGACAATAGGTCAGCCCCAGCATTTT. It codes for CASRAGTIGQPQHF.

The rearrangement joins TRBV4-2 to TRBJ2-1; D may be TRBD2 (5 bases). V gave up 4 bases and J gave up 5 bases, with 18 bases separating them. In germline, CDR1 is LGHNA, CDR2 YNFKEQ. The CDR3 is 16 amino acids. DNA for the CDR3: TGTGCCAGCAGCCTCTATCATGGCGGGCTGAACAATGAGCAGTTCTTC. This encodes CASSLYHGGLNNEQFF.

This rearrangement joins TRBV5-1 to TRBJ2-7, with TRBD1 matching over 8 bases. Looked up from germline, CDR1 is SGHRS and CDR2 is YFSETQ. This CDR3 has 15 amino acids. The junction had 5 bases not matched to a gene; V was cut back by 0 bases and J by 3 bases. The CDR3 sequence: CASSLEFGQGYEQYF. CDR3 coding DNA: TGCGCCAGCAGCTTGGAATTCGGACAGGGCTACGAGCAGTACTTC.

The chain couples TRBV6-5 to TRBJ2-1; 7 bases are a match to TRBD2. Germline loops: CDR1 MNHEY, CDR2 SVGAGI. V lost 6 bases to trimming and J lost 2 bases; unmatched junction nucleotides: 7. This CDR3 region has 15 residues. The CDR3 DNA reads as TGTGCCAGCAGCCCCTCCAGCGGGACCTACAATGAGCAGTTCTTC. Translated, it gives CASSPSSGTYNEQFF.

This clone came up once. This chain connects TRBV30 to TRBJ2-7; D perhaps matches TRBD2 (5 bases). The V gene's germline CDR1 is GTSNPN and CDR2 SVGIG (reference sequence). The CDR3 is made up of 13 amino acids. Trimming pared 0 bases from V and 7 bases from J, leaving 13 bases between. As DNA, the CDR3 is TGTGCCTGGAGTGTATTCGGGGTTGGGGAGCAGTACTTC. Translation: CAWSVFGVGEQYF.

The chain couples TRBV29-1 to TRBJ2-1, with TRBD1 identical over 7 bases. The CDR3 is made up of 14 amino acids. Germline V gene data show CDR1 as SQVTM and CDR2 as ANQGSEA. J was trimmed by 8 bases and V by 5 bases; bases with no gene match: 12. In DNA, the CDR3 is TGCAGCGTTTTAGGACAGGCCCTGGGGGATGAGCAGTTCTTC. This encodes CSVLGQALGDEQFF.

This rearrangement joins TRBV5-1 to TRBJ2-7; D might be TRBD2 (5 bases). V was cut by 3 bases and J by 5 bases, with 6 bases left in between. CDR3 length equals 11 residues. CDR1 and CDR2 (germline): SGHRS, YFSETQ. This CDR3 reads CASSWENEQYF. The CDR3 DNA is TGCGCCAGCAGCTGGGAGAACGAGCAGTACTTC.

V usage is TRBV14 and J usage is TRBJ2-1; D might be TRBD2 (5 bases). V lost 2 bases and J 10 bases, leaving 15 bases between the germline ends. The CDR3 runs to 14 residues. CDR1 is SGHDN, CDR2 FVKESK, per germline. CDR3 bases: TGTGCCAGCAGCCAACCCCAGAGAGGGAACGAGCAGTTCTTC. Its translation: CASSQPQRGNEQFF.

This chain uses TRBV4-1 with TRBJ1-1; no definite D call. V lost 0 bases and J 5 bases, leaving 13 bases between the germline ends. This CDR3 spans 15 amino acids. The germline CDR1 and CDR2 sequences are MGHRA and YSYEKL. CDR3 in DNA: TGCGCCAGCAGCCAAGATCGGGTAGGCGGGACTGAAGCTTTCTTT. Translated, it gives CASSQDRVGGTEAFF.

The chain uses TRBV4-1 and TRBJ2-5; 11 positions agree with TRBD2. CDR3 length: 17 amino acids. From germline, CDR1 is MGHRA and CDR2 YSYEKL. With V trimmed by 1 base and J by 2 bases, 6 bases remained unmatched. CDR3 nucleotides: TGCGCCAGCAGCCAAGGGCTAGCGGGAGGTCAACAAGAGACCCAGTACTTC. It translates to CASSQGLAGGQQETQYF.